This TCR beta chain was captured by sequencing in a study of cytomegalovirus exposure and HLA in healthy donors. Donors in the study were healthy people who gave bone marrow. Primers included in the PCR were 60 Vbeta and 13 Jbeta primers. TCRdb keeps only in-frame clones here, not all; method: immunoSEQ multiplex PCR. The data hold 100,000 to 120,000 clones, with around 84% observed a single time. About this clone itself: The antigen is undetermined.

Broader study findings: Usually a TCR sequence was rare, but some public TCRs were found in many donors.

This clonotype originated in a woman under 40 in good health and CMV-seronegative. The sample taken for sequencing was PBMCs.

The CDR3 loop is CASKGTGAGRRLEKLFF. In DNA form, the CDR3 reads TGTGCCAGCAAGGGGACAGGGGCTGGAAGAAGGCTTGAAAAACTGTTTTTT. The rearrangement uses TRBV2 and TRBJ1-4; 10 positions agree with TRBD1. V shed 7 bases and J 7 bases; nucleotides not matched to a gene: 15. The CDR3 contains 17 residues. Germline V gene lookup returns CDR1 SNHLY and CDR2 FYNNEI.